The next 11 T cell receptor beta chains were all read from a single sample in a study of cytomegalovirus exposure and HLA in healthy donors. With 60 Vbeta and 13 Jbeta primers, the PCR was carried out. This table comes from immunoSEQ multiplex PCR, and its TCRdb copy is limited to in-frame clones, with some not included. The data contain 150,000 to 200,000 clones, 75% to 90% of them singletons. The sequenced sample consisted of PBMCs. These receptors were obtained from a girl aged 2 to 10 in good health and CMV-seropositive.

This chain links TRBV30 with TRBJ2-5; 8 bases fit TRBD1. The germline V gene has CDR1 GTSNPN and CDR2 SVGIG (reference sequence). The V segment lost 2 bases and the J segment 9 bases; nucleotides outside the gene matches: 14. CDR3 length: 15 residues. The CDR3 DNA sequence: TGTGCCTGGAGTCCCACCCGGACAGGGCAGGGCGCCCAGTACTTC. The encoded protein is CAWSPTRTGQGAQYF.

The CDR3 nucleotides are TGCGCCAGCAGCCAGACGGGACTAGAGACCCAGTACTTC. Translated: CASSQTGLETQYF. This chain uses TRBV4-1 with TRBJ2-5, with D maybe TRBD2 (6 bases). V lost 3 bases and J 4 bases, leaving 9 bases between the germline ends. The CDR3 covers 13 residues. The V gene's germline CDR1 is MGHRA and CDR2 YSYEKL.

The V gene is TRBV28, the J gene TRBJ1-2, with D possibly matching TRBD1 (6 bases). Trimming took off 7 bases at V and 7 bases at J, with 22 bases between the two ends. This CDR3 has 15 residues. Germline loops: CDR1 MDHEN, CDR2 SYDVKM. The CDR3 protein is CASTIGGAKGSGYTF. CDR3 nucleotides: TGTGCCAGCACCATTGGGGGGGCCAAAGGCTCTGGCTACACCTTC.

The rearrangement links TRBV27 to TRBJ2-7, with D tentatively TRBD1 (5 bases). This CDR3 region has 13 residues. CDR1 MNHEY and CDR2 SMNVEV come from the germline V gene (reference sequence). V dropped 1 base and J dropped 7 bases, with 11 bases sitting between them. For the CDR3, the DNA is TGTGCCAGCAGTTTATTCGGACACAGGGAGCAGTACTTC. It yields the protein CASSLFGHREQYF.

The V gene is TRBV29-1, the J gene TRBJ2-7, with 7 positions matching TRBD2. This CDR3 comprises 12 residues. Losses at the gene ends were 7 bases for V and 0 bases for J; bases not matched to a gene: 3. Germline V gives CDR1 SQVTM, CDR2 ANQGSEA. CDR3 nucleotide sequence: TGCAGCGCCGGGAGGAGCTCCTACGAGCAGTACTTC. This gives the protein CSAGRSSYEQYF.

The rearrangement uses TRBV11-3 and TRBJ2-2; no firm D call. V lost 5 bases, J lost 1 base, and 8 bases lay in between. The CDR3 has 14 residues. CDR1 is SGHNT, CDR2 YENEEA, per germline. The CDR3 here is CASSPRQNTGELFF. The CDR3 coding sequence is TGTGCCAGCAGCCCCCGACAGAACACCGGGGAGCTGTTTTTT.

The chain is built from TRBV14 and TRBJ1-1; D remains ambiguous. Trimming shortened V by 4 bases and J by 5 bases, and 14 bases separated the two germline ends. Germline V lookup: CDR1 SGHDN, CDR2 FVKESK. This CDR3 is 14 amino acids long. This chain's CDR3 is CASSPSNARTEAFF. The CDR3 DNA follows: TGTGCCAGCAGCCCCAGTAACGCCCGTACTGAAGCTTTCTTT.

This chain connects TRBV28 to TRBJ1-2; the D is unclear. This CDR3 comprises 12 residues. Germline V gives CDR1 MDHEN, CDR2 SYDVKM. V was shortened by 5 bases and J by 3 bases, with 7 bases between the two germline ends. The CDR3 sequence is CASSRAYYGYTF. Written as DNA, the CDR3 is TGTGCCAGCAGTCGAGCCTACTATGGCTACACCTTC.

CDR3 in amino acids: CASSQGSQPQHF. CDR3 nucleotide sequence: TGTGCCAGCAGCCAAGGCAGTCAGCCCCAGCATTTT. This chain uses TRBV4-2 with TRBJ1-5, with D unclear. The germline V gene encodes CDR1 LGHNA and CDR2 YNFKEQ. The CDR3 has 12 residues. Deletions cut 1 base from V and 6 bases from J, with 4 bases between.

The J gene is TRBJ1-2, the V gene TRBV29-1, with TRBD1 as a possible D gene (5 bases). From germline, CDR1 is SQVTM and CDR2 ANQGSEA. The CDR3 spans 11 residues. Trimming removed 3 bases from V and 7 bases from J, with 9 bases in between. CDR3 loop: CSVELQGGYTF. DNA for the CDR3: TGCAGCGTTGAGTTGCAGGGTGGCTACACCTTC.

V usage is TRBV7-6 and J usage is TRBJ2-1, with D possibly matching TRBD1 (5 bases). With 5 bases removed from V and 4 bases from J, the gap between germline ends came to 18 bases. CDR1 and CDR2 (germline): SGHVS, FNYEAQ. The CDR3 has 16 amino acids. CDR3 DNA: TGTGCCAGCAGCCGTGCCAGGGAACCGCGATACAATGAGCAGTTCTTC. Amino acids: CASSRAREPRYNEQFF.